Each of the 4 T cell receptor beta chains below was sequenced from the same sample in a study of T-cell memory formation after mild COVID-19. TCRdb recomputed calls from the 5' RACE reads with MiXCR, one row per CDR3 protein. The data hold 75,000 to 95,000 distinct CDR3 sequences, with around 13% observed a single time. The sequenced sample was PBMCs or a T cell subset sorted from them (not recorded which). These receptors were taken from an adult woman who had mild COVID-19 (a few samples of this study predate the infection). Cell type and time point are not known.

The chain links TRBV4-3 to TRBJ2-1; 7 bases line up with TRBD2. The CDR3 is 18 residues long. Per germline, CDR1 LGHNA and CDR2 YSLEER. V was pared by 0 bases and J by 6 bases, with 14 bases of the junction left unmatched. The CDR3 DNA is TGCGCCAGCAGCCAAGACCGGGGCGCGGGAGTCATCGTCAATGAGCAGTTCTTC. Residues: CASSQDRGAGVIVNEQFF.

This clonotype was seen more than once but under ten times. The V gene is TRBV4-2, the J gene TRBJ2-3; 9 bases match TRBD2. Germline V CDR1 and CDR2: LGHNA, YNFKEQ. Trimming took 2 bases from V and 3 from J; bases not matched to a gene: 3. The CDR3 is 15 amino acids. This CDR3 reads CASSQLTSGTDTQYF. The CDR3 DNA sequence: TGTGCCAGCAGCCAACTGACTAGCGGTACAGATACGCAGTATTTT.

This clonotype was counted a few times. This chain uses TRBV15 with TRBJ2-7, with D hard to call. Per germline, CDR1 LNHNV and CDR2 YYDKDF (reference sequence). V lost 5 bases to trimming and J lost 2 bases, with 13 bases between them. This CDR3 region has 14 residues. CDR3 in DNA: TGTGCCACCAGCGGATACTCAGCCACCTACGAGCAGTACTTC. Protein: CATSGYSATYEQYF.

The chain joins TRBV5-1 to TRBJ1-1, with D perhaps matching TRBD1 (6 bases). V was pared by 0 bases and J by 8 bases, with 14 bases between. Per germline, CDR1 SGHRS and CDR2 YFSETQ. The CDR3 has 14 amino acids. The chain's CDR3 is CASSLAGAALEAFF. CDR3 nucleotides: TGCGCCAGCAGCTTGGCAGGGGCCGCTCTGGAAGCTTTCTTT.